The 10 T cell receptor beta chains listed next were all sequenced from one sample in a study of tumor-infiltrating lymphocytes in primary liver carcinoma. Priming with a constant-region primer yielded TCR beta cDNA from about 500 ng total RNA. Slightly modified ARM-PCR with three nested multiplex PCR rounds yielded TCR beta libraries. TRBV1-TRBV30 forward primers paired with a C-beta reverse primer were used in the first two PCR rounds, which ran about 11 cycles each. TCRdb re-called the multiplex PCR reads through MiXCR, storing one row per CDR3 protein. This table holds about 92,000 distinct CDR3 sequences, less than 75% found once. Co-extraction yielded RNA and DNA from 20-30 mg of unsorted bulk tissue. Specimen: tumor-adjacent normal liver tissue. The receptors shown here come from a man in his forties with primary liver carcinoma and hepatitis B virus infection.

The genes are TRBV28 and TRBJ2-1, with 8 bases that match TRBD1. V lost 9 bases to trimming and J lost 14 bases; unmatched junction nucleotides: 9. Germline-derived CDR1 and CDR2 are MDHEN and SYDVKM. This CDR3 is built from 11 residues. This CDR3 is CARSLGQEEFF. DNA for the CDR3: TGTGCCAGGAGTCTGGGACAGGAGGAGTTCTTC.

This clonotype has a handful of counts. CDR3 in amino acids: CASSSAEYEQYF. The DNA of the CDR3 is TGTGCCAGCAGTTCGGCGGAATACGAGCAGTACTTC. The genes are TRBV28 and TRBJ2-7; no definite D call. The CDR3 sequence is 12 residues long. V gave up 4 bases and J gave up 4 bases, with 8 bases separating them. CDR1 MDHEN and CDR2 SYDVKM come from the germline V gene.

The CDR3 DNA reads TGTGCCAGCAGCCCAAGACAGAGTGCTACGGGGGAGCAGTACTTC. It specifies CASSPRQSATGEQYF. The chain employs TRBV7-9 and TRBJ2-7; D is perhaps TRBD1 or TRBD2 (5 bases each). Germline CDR1 reads SEHNR; CDR2 reads FQNEAQ (reference sequence). Between the trimmed V and J ends, which lost 5 bases and 7 bases, there was a span of 21 bases. This CDR3 comprises 15 residues. Drawing the rest from reference TRBV7-9 and TRBJ2-7, the complete variable domain is DTGVSQNPRHKITKRGQNVTFRCDPISEHNRLYWYRQTLGQGPEFLTYFQNEAQLEKSRLLSDRFSAERPKGSFSTLEIQRTEQGDSAMYLCASSPRQSATGEQYFGPGTRLTVT.

The CDR3: CASIPTGARETQYF. In nucleotides, the CDR3 is TGTGCCAGCATTCCCACCGGGGCGCGAGAGACCCAGTACTTC. The gene calls are TRBV6-6 and TRBJ2-5; either TRBD1 or TRBD2 may supply D (5 bases each). CDR1 is MNHNY and CDR2 is SVGAGI in the germline V gene (reference sequence). The ends were cut back, 7 bases at V and 4 bases at J, with 16 bases in the middle. The CDR3 runs to 14 residues.

The chain has TRBV20-1 and TRBJ2-7, with D hard to call. Trimming took 5 bases from V and 6 from J, leaving 11 bases between them. CDR3 length: 11 residues. Germline V gene data show CDR1 as DFQATT and CDR2 as SNEGSKA (reference sequence). The CDR3 here is CSAALRTEQYF. The DNA for the CDR3 is TGCAGTGCTGCACTACGAACCGAGCAGTACTTC.

Turning to this clonotype: Germline and junction disagree at one end, which may indicate a read error. The V and J genes are TRBV29-1 and TRBJ2-7; perhaps TRBD1 as D (6 bases). Germline V CDR1 and CDR2: SQVTM, ANQGSEA. The CDR3 is made up of 15 amino acids. The CDR3 spells CSVSVPGTLPYEQYF. The CDR3 DNA reads TGTAGCGTTTCTGTTCCCGGGACACTGCCCTACGAGCAGTACTTC.

Points on this clonotype: Since the CDR3 does not end with the conserved phenylalanine or tryptophan, this likely comes from a read error. No DNA is shown, since the ends of the CDR3 on it are uncertain; the CDR3 is the one TCRdb lists. V is TRBV4-1 and J is TRBJ2-7; the table assigns TRBD1, which was not confirmed against the DNA. Germline CDR1 and CDR2: MGHRA and YSYEKL. Including both end residues, the CDR3 is 14 amino acids long. CDR3 loop: CASSPGQRGYEQYL.

As to this clonotype: Because the CDR3 is missing its conserved closing phenylalanine or tryptophan, this is likely a read error. This chain links TRBV7-9 with TRBJ2-7, with 7 bases matching TRBD2. The CDR3 has 14 amino acids. Per the germline V gene, CDR1 is SEHNR and CDR2 is FQNEAQ (reference sequence). V lost 8 bases to trimming and J lost 3 bases; unmatched junction nucleotides: 10. In DNA form, the CDR3 reads TGTGCCAGCTTTTCAGGTAGCGGGCTCTACGAGCAGTACTTG. Its translation: CASFSGSGLYEQYL.

There are many counts of this clonotype. The V gene is TRBV24-1, the J gene TRBJ2-1; perhaps TRBD2 as D (5 bases). There are 15 residues in the CDR3. Looked up from germline, CDR1 is KGHDR and CDR2 is SFDVKD. V was cut by 2 bases and J by 10 bases, with 17 bases left in between. The CDR3 loop reads CATSDSRASLSEQFF. The DNA of the CDR3 is TGTGCCACCAGTGATTCGCGGGCCTCCTTAAGCGAGCAGTTCTTC.

This clonotype was counted at least ten times. This rearrangement joins TRBV10-3 to TRBJ1-1; D call uncertain. CDR3 length: 11 amino acids. From germline, CDR1 is ENHRY and CDR2 SYGVKD. Deletions cut 3 bases from V and 11 bases from J, with 10 bases between. CDR3 sequence: CAISDQIGAFF. The CDR3 coding sequence is TGTGCCATCAGTGACCAGATAGGGGCTTTCTTT.